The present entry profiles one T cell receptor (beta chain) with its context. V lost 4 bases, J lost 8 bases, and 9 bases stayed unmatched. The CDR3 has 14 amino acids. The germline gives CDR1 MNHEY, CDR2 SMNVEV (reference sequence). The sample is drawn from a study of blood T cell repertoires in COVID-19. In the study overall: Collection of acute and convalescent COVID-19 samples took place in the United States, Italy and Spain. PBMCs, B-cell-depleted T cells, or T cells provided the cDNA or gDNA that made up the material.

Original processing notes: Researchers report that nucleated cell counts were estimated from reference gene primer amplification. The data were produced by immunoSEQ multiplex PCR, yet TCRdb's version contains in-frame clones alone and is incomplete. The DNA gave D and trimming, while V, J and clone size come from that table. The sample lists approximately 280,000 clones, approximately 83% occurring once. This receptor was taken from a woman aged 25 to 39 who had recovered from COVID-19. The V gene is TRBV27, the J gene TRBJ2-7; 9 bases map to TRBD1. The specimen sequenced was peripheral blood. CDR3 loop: CASSYRDRVEKQYF. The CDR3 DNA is TGTGCCAGCAGTTATAGGGACAGGGTGGAAAAGCAGTACTTC.